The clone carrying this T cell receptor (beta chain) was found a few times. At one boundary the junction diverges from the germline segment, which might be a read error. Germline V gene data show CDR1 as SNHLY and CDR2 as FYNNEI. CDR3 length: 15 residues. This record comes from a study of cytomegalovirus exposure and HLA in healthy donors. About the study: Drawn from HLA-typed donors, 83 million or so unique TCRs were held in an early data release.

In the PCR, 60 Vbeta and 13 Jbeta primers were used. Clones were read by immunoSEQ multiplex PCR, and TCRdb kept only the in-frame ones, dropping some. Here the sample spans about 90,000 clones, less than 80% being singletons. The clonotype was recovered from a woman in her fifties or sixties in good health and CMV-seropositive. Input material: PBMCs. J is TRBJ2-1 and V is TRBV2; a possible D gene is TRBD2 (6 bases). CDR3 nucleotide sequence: TGTGCCAGCAGGGAAGATAGCGGATCCTACAATGAGCAGTTCTTC. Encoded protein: CASREDSGSYNEQFF.